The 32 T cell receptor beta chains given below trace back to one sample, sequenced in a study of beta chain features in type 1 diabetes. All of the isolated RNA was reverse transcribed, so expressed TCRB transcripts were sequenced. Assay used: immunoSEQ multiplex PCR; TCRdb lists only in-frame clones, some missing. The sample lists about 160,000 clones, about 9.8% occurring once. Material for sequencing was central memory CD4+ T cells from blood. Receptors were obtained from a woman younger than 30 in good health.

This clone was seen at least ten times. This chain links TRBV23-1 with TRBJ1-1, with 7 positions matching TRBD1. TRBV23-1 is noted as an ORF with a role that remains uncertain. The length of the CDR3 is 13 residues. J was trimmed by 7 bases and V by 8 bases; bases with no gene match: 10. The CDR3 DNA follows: TGCGCCAGCCCAGACCCGACAGGGATTGAAGCTTTCTTT. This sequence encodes CASPDPTGIEAFF.

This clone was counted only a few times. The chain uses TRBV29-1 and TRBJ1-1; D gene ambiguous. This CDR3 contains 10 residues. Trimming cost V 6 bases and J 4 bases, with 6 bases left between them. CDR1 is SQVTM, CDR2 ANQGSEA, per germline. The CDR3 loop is CSVRSTEAFF. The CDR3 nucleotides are TGCAGCGTGAGGAGCACTGAAGCTTTCTTT.

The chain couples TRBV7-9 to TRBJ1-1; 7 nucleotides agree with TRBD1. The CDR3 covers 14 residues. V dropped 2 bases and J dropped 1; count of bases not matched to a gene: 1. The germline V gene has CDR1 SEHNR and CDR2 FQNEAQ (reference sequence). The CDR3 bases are TGTGCCAGCAGCTTAAGACAGGGGAACACTGAAGCTTTCTTT. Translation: CASSLRQGNTEAFF.

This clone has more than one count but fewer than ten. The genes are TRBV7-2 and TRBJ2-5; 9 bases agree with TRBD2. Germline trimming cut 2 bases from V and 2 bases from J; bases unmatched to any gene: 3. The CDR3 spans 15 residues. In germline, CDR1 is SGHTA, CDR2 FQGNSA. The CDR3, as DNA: TGTGCCAGCAGCTTAAGGGCGGGGGGGCAAGAGACCCAGTACTTC. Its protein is CASSLRAGGQETQYF.

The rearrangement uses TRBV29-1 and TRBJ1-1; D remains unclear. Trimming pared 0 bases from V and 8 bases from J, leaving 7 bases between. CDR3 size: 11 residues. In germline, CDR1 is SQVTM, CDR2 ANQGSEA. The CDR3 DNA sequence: TGCAGCGTTGAAGAGGGCCGGGAAGCTTTCTTT. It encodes CSVEEGREAFF.

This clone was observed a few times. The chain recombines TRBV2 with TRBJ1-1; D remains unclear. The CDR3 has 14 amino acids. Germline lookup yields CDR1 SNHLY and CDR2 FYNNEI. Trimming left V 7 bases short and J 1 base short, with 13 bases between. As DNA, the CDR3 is TGTGCCAGCATTGATGGTGGCCAGAACACTGAAGCTTTCTTT. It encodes CASIDGGQNTEAFF.

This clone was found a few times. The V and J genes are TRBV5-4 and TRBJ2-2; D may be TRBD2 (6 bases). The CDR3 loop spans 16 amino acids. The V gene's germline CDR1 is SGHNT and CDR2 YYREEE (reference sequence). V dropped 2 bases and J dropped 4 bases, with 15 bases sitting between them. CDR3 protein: CASSFNIAEITGELFF. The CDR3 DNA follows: TGTGCCAGCAGCTTCAATATAGCGGAGATCACCGGGGAGCTGTTTTTT.

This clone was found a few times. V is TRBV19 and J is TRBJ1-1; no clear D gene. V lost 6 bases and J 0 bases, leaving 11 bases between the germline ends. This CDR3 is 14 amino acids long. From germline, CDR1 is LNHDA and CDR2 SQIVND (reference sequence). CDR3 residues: CASSSLTVNTEAFF. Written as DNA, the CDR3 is TGTGCCAGTAGCTCCCTTACAGTGAACACTGAAGCTTTCTTT.

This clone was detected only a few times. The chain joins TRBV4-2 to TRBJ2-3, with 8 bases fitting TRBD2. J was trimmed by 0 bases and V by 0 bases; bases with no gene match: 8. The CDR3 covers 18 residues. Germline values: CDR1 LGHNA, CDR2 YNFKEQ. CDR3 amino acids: CASSQDLLAGSSTDTQYF. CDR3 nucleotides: TGTGCCAGCAGCCAAGATCTGCTAGCGGGCTCTAGCACAGATACGCAGTATTTT.

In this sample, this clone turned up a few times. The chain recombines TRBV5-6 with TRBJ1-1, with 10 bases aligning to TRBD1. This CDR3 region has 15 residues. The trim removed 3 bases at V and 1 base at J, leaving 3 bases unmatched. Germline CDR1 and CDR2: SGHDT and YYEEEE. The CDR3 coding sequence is TGTGCCAGCAGCTGGACAGGGGGGAGGAACACTGAAGCTTTCTTT. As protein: CASSWTGGRNTEAFF. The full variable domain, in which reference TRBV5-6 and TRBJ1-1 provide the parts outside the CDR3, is DAGVTQSPTHLIKTRGQQVTLRCSPKSGHDTVSWYQQALGQGPQFIFQYYEEEERQRGNFPDRFSGHQFPNYSSELNVNALLLGDSALYLCASSWTGGRNTEAFFGQGTRLTVV.

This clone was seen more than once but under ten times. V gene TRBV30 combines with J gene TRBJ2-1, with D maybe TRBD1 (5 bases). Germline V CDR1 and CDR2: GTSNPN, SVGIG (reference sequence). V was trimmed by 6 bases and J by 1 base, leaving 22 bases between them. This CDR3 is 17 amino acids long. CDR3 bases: TGTGCCTGTCGGTCCGGGCAGGGTTTGAAGTCCTACAATGAGCAGTTCTTC. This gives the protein CACRSGQGLKSYNEQFF.

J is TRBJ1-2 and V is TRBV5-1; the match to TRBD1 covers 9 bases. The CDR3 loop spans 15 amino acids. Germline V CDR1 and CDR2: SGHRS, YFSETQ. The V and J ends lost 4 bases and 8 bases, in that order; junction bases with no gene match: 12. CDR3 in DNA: TGCGCCAGCAGCGCGGCCCTTACAGGGGGCGCGGGCTACACCTTC. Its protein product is CASSAALTGGAGYTF.

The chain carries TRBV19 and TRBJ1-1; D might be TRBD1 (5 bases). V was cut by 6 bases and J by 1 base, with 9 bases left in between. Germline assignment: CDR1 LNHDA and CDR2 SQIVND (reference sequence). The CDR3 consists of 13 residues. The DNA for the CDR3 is TGTGCCAGTAGCGAACAGGCGAACACTGAAGCTTTCTTT. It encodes CASSEQANTEAFF. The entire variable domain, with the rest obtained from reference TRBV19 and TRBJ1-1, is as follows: DGGITQSPKYLFRKEGQNVTLSCEQNLNHDAMYWYRQDPGQGLRLIYYSQIVNDFQKGDIAEGYSVSREKKESFPLTVTSAQKNPTAFYLCASSEQANTEAFFGQGTRLTVV.

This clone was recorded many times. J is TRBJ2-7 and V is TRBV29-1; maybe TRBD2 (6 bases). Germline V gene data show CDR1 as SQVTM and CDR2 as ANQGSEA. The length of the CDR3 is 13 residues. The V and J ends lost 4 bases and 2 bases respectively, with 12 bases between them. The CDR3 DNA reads TGCAGCGTTGGCGGAGGGGAGACCTACGAGCAGTACTTC. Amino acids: CSVGGGETYEQYF.

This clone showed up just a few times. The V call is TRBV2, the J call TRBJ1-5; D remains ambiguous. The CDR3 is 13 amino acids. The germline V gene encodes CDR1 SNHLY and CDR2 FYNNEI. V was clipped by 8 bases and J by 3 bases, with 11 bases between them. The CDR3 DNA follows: TGTGCCAGCGGGAGGGTGACCAATCAGCCCCAGCATTTT. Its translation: CASGRVTNQPQHF.

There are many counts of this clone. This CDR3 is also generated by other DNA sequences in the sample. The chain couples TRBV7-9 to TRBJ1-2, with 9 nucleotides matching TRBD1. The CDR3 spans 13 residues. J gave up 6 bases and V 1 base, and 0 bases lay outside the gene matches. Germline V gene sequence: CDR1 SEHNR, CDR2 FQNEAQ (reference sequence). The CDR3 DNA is TGTGCCAGCAGCTTAGGGACAGGGGATGGCTACACCTTC. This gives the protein CASSLGTGDGYTF.

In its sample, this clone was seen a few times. The CDR3 spells CASSLSPFVYNEQFF. CDR3 DNA: TGCGCCAGCAGCCTGTCCCCCTTCGTGTACAATGAGCAGTTCTTC. The V and J genes are TRBV5-1 and TRBJ2-1; D unresolved. Looked up from germline, CDR1 is SGHRS and CDR2 is YFSETQ. The V gene lost 4 bases and the J gene lost 4 bases, with 15 bases spanning the gap. CDR3 size: 15 residues.

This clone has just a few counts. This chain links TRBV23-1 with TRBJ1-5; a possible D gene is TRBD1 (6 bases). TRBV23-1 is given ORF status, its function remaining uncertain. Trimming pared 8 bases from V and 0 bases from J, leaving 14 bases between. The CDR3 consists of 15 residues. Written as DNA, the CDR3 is TGCGCCAGCCCCGGGGGGCAAGATAGCAATCAGCCCCAGCATTTT. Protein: CASPGGQDSNQPQHF.

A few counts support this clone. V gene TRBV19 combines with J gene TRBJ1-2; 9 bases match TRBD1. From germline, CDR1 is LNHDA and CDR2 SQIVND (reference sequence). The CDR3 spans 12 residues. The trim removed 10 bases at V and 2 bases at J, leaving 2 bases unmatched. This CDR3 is CATGTGNYGYTF. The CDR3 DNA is TGTGCCACCGGGACAGGGAACTATGGCTACACCTTC.

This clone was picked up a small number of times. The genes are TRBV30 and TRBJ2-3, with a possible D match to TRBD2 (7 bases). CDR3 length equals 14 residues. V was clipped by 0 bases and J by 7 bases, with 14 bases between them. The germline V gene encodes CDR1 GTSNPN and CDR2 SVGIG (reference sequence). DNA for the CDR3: TGTGCCTGGAGTGTGGGGGGGCCAAGGAATACGCAGTATTTT. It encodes CAWSVGGPRNTQYF.

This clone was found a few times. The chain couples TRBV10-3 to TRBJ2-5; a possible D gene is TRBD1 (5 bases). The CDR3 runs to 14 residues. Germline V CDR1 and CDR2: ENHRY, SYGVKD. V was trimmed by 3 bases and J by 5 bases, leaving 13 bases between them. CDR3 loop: CAISDGANRETQYF. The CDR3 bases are TGTGCCATCAGTGATGGGGCTAACCGGGAGACCCAGTACTTC.

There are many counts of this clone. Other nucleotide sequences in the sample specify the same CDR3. The CDR3 region has the DNA TGCAGCGTTAGTCTAAGTGGGGCCAACGTCCTGACTTTC. It translates to CSVSLSGANVLTF. The chain has TRBV29-1 and TRBJ2-6; D is unclear. V dropped 5 bases and J dropped 3 bases, with 8 bases sitting between them. The germline V gene has CDR1 SQVTM and CDR2 ANQGSEA. The CDR3 spans 13 residues.

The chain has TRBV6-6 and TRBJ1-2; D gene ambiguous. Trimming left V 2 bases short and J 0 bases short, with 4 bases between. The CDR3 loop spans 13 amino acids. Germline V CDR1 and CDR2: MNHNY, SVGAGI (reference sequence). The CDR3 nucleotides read TGTGCCAGCAGTTACGACTCTAACTATGGCTACACCTTC. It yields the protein CASSYDSNYGYTF.

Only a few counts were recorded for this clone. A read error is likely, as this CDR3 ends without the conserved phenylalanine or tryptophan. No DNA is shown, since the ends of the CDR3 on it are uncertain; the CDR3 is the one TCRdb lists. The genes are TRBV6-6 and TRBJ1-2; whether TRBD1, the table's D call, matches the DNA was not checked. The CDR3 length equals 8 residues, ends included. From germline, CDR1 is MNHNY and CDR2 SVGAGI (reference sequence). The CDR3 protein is CTTGARSL.

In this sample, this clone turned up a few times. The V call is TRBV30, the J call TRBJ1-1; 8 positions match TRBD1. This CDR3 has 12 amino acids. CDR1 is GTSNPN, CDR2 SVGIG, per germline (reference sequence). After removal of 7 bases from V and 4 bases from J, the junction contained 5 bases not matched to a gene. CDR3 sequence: CASYRGSTEAFF. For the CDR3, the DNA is TGTGCCTCATACAGGGGGAGCACTGAAGCTTTCTTT.

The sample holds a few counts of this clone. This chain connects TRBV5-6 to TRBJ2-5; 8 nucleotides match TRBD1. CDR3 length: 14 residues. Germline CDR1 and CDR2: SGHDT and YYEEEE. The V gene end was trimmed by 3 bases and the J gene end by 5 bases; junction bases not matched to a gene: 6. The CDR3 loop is CASSSWTGRETQYF. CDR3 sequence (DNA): TGTGCCAGCAGCTCGTGGACAGGGAGGGAGACCCAGTACTTC.

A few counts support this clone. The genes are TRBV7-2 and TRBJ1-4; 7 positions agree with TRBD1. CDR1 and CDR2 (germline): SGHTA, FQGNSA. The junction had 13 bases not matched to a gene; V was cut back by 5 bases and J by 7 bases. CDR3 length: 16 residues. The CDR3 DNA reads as TGTGCCAGCAGCAATACTTTAGCCGGGACAGCTGAAAAACTGTTTTTT. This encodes CASSNTLAGTAEKLFF.

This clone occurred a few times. The CDR3 protein is CASTYPSSGNTIYF. CDR3 coding DNA: TGTGCCAGCACTTACCCCAGCTCTGGAAACACCATATATTTT. This rearrangement joins TRBV2 to TRBJ1-3; D gene ambiguous. V lost 7 bases and J lost 0, with 10 bases in between. The CDR3 is 14 amino acids. In germline, CDR1 is SNHLY, CDR2 FYNNEI.

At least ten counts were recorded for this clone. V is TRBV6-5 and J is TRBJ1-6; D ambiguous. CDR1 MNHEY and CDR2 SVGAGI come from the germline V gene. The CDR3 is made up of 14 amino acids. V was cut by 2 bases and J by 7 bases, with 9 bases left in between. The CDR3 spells CASSYRRVNSPLHF. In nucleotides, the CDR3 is TGTGCCAGCAGTTACCGTCGGGTGAATTCACCCCTCCACTTT.

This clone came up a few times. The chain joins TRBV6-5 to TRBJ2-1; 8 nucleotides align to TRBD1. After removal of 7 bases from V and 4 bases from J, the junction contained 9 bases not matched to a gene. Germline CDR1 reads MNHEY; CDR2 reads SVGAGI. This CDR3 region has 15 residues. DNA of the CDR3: TGTGCCAGCAACAAGAAAGGACAGGGATACAATGAGCAGTTCTTC. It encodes CASNKKGQGYNEQFF.

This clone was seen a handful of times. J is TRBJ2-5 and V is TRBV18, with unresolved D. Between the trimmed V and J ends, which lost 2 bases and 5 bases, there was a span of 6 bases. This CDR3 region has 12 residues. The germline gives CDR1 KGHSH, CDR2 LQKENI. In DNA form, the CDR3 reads TGTGCCAGCTCACCAATTATCGAGACCCAGTACTTC. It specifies CASSPIIETQYF.

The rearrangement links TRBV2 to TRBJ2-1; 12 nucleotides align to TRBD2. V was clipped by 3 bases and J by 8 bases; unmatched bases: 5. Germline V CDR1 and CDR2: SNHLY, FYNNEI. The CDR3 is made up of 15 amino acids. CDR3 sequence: CASSDQTSGRHEQFF. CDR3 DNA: TGTGCCAGCAGTGATCAGACTAGCGGGAGACATGAGCAGTTCTTC. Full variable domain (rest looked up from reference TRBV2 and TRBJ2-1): EPEVTQTPSHQVTQMGQEVILRCVPISNHLYFYWYRQILGQKVEFLVSFYNNEISEKSEIFDDQFSVERPDGSNFTLKIRSTKLEDSAMYFCASSDQTSGRHEQFFGPGTRLTVL.